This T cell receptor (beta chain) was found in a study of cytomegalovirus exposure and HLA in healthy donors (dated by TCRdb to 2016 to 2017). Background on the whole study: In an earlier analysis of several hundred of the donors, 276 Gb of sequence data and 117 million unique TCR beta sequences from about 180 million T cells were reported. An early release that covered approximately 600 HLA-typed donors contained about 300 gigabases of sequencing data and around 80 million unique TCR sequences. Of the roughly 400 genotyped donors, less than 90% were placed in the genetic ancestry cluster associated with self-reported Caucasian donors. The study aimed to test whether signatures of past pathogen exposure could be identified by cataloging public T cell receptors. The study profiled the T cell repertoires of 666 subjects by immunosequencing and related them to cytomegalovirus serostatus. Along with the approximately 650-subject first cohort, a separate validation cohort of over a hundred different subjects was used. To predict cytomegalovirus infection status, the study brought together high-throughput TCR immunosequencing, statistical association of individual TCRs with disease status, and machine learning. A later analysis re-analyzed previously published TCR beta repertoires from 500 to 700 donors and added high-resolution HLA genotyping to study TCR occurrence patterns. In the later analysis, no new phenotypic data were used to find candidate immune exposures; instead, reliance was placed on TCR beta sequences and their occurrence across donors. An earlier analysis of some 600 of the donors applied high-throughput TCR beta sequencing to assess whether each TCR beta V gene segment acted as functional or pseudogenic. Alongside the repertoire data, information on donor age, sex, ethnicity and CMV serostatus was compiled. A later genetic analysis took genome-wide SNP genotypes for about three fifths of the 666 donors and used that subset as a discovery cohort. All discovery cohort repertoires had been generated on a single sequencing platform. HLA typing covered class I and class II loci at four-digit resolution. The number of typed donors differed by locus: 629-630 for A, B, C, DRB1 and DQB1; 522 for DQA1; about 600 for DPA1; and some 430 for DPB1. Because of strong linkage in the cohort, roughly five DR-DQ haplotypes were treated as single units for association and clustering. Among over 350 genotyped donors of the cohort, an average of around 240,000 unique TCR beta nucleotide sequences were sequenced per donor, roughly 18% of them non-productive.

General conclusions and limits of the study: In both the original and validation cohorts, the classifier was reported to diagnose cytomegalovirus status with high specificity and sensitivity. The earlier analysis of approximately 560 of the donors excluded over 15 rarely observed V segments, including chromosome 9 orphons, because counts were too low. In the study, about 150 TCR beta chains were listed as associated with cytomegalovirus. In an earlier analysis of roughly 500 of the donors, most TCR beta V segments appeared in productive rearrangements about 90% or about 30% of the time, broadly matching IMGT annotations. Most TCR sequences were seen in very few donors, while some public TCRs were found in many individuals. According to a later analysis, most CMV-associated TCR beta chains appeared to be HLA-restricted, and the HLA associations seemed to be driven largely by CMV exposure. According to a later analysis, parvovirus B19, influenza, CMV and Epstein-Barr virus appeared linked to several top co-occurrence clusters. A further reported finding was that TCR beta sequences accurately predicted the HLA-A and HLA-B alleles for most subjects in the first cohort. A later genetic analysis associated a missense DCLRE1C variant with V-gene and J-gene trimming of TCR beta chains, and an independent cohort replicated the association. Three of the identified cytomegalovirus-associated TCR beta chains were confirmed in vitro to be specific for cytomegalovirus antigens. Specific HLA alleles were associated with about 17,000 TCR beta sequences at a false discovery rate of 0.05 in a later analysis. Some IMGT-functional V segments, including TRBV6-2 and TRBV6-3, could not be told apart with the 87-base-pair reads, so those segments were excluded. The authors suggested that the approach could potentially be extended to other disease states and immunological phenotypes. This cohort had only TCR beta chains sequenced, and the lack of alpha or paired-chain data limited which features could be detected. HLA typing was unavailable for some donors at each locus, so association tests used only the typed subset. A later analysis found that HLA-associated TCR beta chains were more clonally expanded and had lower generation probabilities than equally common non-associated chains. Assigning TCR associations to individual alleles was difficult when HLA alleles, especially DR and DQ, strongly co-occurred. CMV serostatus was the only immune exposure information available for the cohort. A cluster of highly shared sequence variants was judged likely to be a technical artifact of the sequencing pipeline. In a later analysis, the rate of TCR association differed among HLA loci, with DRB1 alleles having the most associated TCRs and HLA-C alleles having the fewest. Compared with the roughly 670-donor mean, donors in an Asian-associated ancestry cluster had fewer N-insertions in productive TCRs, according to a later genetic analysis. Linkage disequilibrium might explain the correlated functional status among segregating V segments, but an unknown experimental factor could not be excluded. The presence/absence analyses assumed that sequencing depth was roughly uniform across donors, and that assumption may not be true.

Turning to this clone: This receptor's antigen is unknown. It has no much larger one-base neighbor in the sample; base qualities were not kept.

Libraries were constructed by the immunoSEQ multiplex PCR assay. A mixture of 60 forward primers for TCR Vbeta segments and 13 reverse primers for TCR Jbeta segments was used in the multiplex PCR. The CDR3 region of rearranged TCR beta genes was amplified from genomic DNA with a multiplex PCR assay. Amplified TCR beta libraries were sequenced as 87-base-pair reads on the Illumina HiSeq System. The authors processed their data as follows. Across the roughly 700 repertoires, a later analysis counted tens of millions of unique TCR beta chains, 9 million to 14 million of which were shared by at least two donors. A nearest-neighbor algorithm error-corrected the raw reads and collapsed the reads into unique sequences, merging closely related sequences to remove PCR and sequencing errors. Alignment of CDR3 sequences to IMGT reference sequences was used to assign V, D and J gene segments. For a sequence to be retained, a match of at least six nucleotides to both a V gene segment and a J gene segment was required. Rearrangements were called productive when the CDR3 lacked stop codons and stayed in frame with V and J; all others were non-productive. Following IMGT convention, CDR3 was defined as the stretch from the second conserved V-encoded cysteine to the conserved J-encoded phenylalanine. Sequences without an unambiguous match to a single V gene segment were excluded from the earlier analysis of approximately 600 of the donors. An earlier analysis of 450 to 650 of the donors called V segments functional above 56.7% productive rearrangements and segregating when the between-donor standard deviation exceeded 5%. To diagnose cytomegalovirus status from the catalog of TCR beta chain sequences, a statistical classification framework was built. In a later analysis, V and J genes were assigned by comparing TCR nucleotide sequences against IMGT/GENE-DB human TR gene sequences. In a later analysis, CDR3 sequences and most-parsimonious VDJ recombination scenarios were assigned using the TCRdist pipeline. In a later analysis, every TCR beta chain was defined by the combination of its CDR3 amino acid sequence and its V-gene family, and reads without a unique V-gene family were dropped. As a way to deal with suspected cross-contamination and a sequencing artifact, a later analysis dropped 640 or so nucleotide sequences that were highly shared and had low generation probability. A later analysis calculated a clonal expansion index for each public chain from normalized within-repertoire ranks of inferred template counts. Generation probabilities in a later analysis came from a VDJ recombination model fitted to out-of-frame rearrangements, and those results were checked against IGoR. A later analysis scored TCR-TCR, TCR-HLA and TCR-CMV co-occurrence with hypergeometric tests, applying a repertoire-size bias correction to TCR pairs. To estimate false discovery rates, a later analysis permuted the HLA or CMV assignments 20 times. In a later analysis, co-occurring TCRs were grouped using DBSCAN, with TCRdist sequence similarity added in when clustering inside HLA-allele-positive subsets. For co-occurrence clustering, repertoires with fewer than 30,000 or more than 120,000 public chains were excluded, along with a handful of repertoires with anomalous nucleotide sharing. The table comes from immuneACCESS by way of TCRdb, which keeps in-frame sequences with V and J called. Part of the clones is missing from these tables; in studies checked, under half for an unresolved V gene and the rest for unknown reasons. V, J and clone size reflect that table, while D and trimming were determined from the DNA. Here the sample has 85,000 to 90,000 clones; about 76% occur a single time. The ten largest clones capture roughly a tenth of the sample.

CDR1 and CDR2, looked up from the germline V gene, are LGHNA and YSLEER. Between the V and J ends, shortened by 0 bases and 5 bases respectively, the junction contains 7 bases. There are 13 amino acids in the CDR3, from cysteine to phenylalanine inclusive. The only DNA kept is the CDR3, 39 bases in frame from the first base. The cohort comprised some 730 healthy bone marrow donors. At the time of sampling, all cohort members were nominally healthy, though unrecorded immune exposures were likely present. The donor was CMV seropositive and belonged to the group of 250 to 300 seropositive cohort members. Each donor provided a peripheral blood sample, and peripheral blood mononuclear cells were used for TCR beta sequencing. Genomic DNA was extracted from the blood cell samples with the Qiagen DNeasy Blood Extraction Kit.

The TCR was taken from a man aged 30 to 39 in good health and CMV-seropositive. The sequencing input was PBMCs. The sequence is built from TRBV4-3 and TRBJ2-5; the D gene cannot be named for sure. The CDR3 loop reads CASSQDLRETQYF. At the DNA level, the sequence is TGCGCCAGCAGCCAAGATCTCAGGGAGACCCAGTACTTC.